A single sample is the source of the 8 T cell receptor beta chains below, sequenced in a study of shared clonotypes between healthy human individuals. Only in-frame clones appear in the TCRdb table, and some are missing; sequencing was by immunoSEQ multiplex PCR. The sample has around 180,000 clones; roughly 93% are singletons. The material sequenced was naive CD4+ T cells sorted from blood. Specified subset: CD45RA+ positively selected. These receptors all stem from a woman in her twenties or thirties in good health.

The gene calls are TRBV6-1 and TRBJ2-7; either TRBD1 or TRBD2 may supply D (5 bases each). The CDR3 is made up of 14 amino acids. In germline, CDR1 is MNHNS, CDR2 SASEGT. V was shortened by 4 bases and J by 2 bases, with 12 bases between the two germline ends. The CDR3 region is CASSGGTYPYEQYF. CDR3 bases: TGTGCCAGCAGTGGAGGGACCTATCCCTACGAGCAGTACTTC.

The chain uses TRBV7-8 and TRBJ1-2; 10 positions agree with TRBD1. With V trimmed by 2 bases and J by 8 bases, 8 bases remained unmatched. The CDR3 is made up of 15 amino acids. Germline CDR1 and CDR2: SGHVS and FQNEAQ. The CDR3 loop is CASSLRQGALEGYTF. Written as DNA, the CDR3 is TGTGCCAGCAGCTTACGACAGGGGGCTCTCGAAGGCTACACCTTC. Based on the CDR3 plus reference TRBV7-8 and TRBJ1-2, the full variable domain is GAGVSQSPRYKVAKRGQDVALRCDPISGHVSLFWYQQALGQGPEFLTYFQNEAQLDKSGLPSDRFFAERPEGSVSTLKIQRTQQEDSAVYLCASSLRQGALEGYTFGSGTRLTVV.

The rearrangement joins TRBV5-1 to TRBJ2-3, with 9 nucleotides matching TRBD1. The length of the CDR3 is 17 residues. Trimming at V came to 4 bases and at J to 8 bases, leaving 17 bases not matched to a gene. Per germline, CDR1 SGHRS and CDR2 YFSETQ. CDR3 nucleotides: TGCGCCAGCAGCCATGGGACAGGGCCGGGGGTGGAATCTACGCAGTATTTT. Translated: CASSHGTGPGVESTQYF. The full variable domain, rest sourced from reference TRBV5-1 and TRBJ2-3, is KAGVTQTPRYLIKTRGQQVTLSCSPISGHRSVSWYQQTPGQGLQFLFEYFSETQRNKGNFPGRFSGRQFSNSRSEMNVSTLELGDSALYLCASSHGTGPGVESTQYFGPGTRLTVL.

The gene calls are TRBV9 and TRBJ1-1, with D unresolved. The CDR3 is 13 residues long. Germline CDR1 SGDLS, CDR2 YYNGEE. V was clipped by 3 bases and J by 0 bases, with 6 bases between them. CDR3 DNA sequence: TGTGCCAGCAGCGCGACGATGAACACTGAAGCTTTCTTT. This gives the protein CASSATMNTEAFF.

As DNA, the CDR3 is TGTGCCAGCAGGGCTAGCGGGAGTGCTCCCCACGAGCAGTACTTC. It codes for CASRASGSAPHEQYF. J is TRBJ2-5 and V is TRBV28, with 10 bases fitting TRBD2. The J call is uncertain, as TRBJ2-7 better fits the DNA end. The CDR3 extends over 15 amino acids. Germline V gene data show CDR1 as MDHEN and CDR2 as SYDVKM.

The V gene is TRBV6-5, the J gene TRBJ2-5; 11 positions match TRBD2. CDR3 length equals 15 residues. Germline CDR1 is MNHEY and CDR2 is SVGAGI. Germline trimming cut 6 bases from V and 4 bases from J; bases unmatched to any gene: 7. CDR3 sequence reads: CASSLNGLAGETQYF. Here the CDR3 DNA reads TGTGCCAGCAGCCTGAACGGACTAGCGGGAGAGACCCAGTACTTC.

In DNA, the CDR3 is TGTGCCAGCAGTTTACGGGGTGCTCAGCCCCAGCATTTT. This encodes CASSLRGAQPQHF. V gene TRBV27 combines with J gene TRBJ1-5; D gene ambiguous. The V end was cut by 2 bases, the J end by 6 bases, with 8 bases between. Germline lookup yields CDR1 MNHEY and CDR2 SMNVEV (reference sequence). The CDR3 sequence is 13 residues long.

This chain connects TRBV30 to TRBJ1-1; no clear D. The CDR3 consists of 12 residues. CDR1 and CDR2 (germline): GTSNPN, SVGIG (reference sequence). V was cut by 4 bases and J by 11 bases, with 17 bases left in between. This CDR3 reads CAWNGEREEAFF. The CDR3 region has the DNA TGTGCCTGGAATGGGGAGCGAGAGGAGGCTTTCTTT.